The entry that follows covers one T cell receptor (beta chain) sequence. Carried by the TCR beta cDNA libraries were unique molecular identifiers. Between about 1 and 11 million T cells gave rise to approximately 520,000 cDNA molecules. TCRdb reprocessed the PCR reads with MiXCR, giving one entry per CDR3 protein. The data show fewer than 850,000 distinct CDR3 sequences, around 27% seen once. These data are taken from a study of post-analysis software for immune sequencing data. The sequencing input was blood. The sequence derives from a girl between 5 and 17 years old with multiple sclerosis.

The CDR3 spells CASSLVGGSEETQYF. DNA of the CDR3: TGTGCCAGCAGCTTGGTTGGCGGGAGCGAAGAGACCCAGTACTTC. The V gene is TRBV5-4, the J gene TRBJ2-5; 7 nucleotides agree with TRBD2. With 0 bases clipped from V and 3 bases from J, the junction kept 5 bases outside the gene matches. Germline V lookup: CDR1 SGHNT, CDR2 YYREEE (reference sequence). CDR3 length equals 15 residues.